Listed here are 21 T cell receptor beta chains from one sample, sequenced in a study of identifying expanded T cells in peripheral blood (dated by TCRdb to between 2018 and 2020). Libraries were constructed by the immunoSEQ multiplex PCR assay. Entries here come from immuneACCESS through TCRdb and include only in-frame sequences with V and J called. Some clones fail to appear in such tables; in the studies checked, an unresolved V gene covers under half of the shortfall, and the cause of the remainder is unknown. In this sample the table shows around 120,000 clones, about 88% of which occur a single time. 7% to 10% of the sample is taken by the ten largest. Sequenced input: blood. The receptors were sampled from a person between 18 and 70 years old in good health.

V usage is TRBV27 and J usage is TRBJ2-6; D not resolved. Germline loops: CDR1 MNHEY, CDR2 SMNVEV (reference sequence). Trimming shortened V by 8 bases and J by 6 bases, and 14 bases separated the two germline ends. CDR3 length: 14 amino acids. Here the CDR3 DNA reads TGTGCCAGCCGGGTCCTAGGCGTGGCCAACGTCCTGACTTTC. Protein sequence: CASRVLGVANVLTF.

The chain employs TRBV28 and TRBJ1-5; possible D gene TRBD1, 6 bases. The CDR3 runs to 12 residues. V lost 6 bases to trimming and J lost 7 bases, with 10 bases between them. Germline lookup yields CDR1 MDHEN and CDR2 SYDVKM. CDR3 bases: TGTGCCAGCAGACAGGGTGTACAGCCCCAGCATTTT. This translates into CASRQGVQPQHF.

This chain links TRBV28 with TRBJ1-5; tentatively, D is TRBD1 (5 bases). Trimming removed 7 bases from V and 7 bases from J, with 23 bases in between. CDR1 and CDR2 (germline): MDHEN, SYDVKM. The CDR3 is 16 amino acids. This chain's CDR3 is CASTPRGDGSRQPQHF. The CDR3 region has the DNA TGTGCCAGCACCCCACGGGGGGACGGGAGTCGGCAGCCCCAGCATTTT.

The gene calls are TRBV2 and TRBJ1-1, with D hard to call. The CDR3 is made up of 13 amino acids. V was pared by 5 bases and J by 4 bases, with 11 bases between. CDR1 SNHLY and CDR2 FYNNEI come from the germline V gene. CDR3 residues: CASSKTSSTEAFF. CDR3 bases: TGTGCCAGCAGTAAGACATCGAGCACTGAAGCTTTCTTT.

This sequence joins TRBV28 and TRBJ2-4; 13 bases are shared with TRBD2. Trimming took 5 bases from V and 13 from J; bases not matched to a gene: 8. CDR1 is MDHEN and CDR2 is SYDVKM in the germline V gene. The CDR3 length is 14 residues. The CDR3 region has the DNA TGTGCCAGCAGTCCAGGACTAGCGGGGGTATCGCAGTACTTC. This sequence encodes CASSPGLAGVSQYF.

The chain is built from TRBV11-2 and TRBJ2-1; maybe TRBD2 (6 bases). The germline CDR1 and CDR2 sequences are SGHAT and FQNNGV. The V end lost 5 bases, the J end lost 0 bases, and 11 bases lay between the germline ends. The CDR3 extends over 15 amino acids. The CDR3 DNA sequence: TGTGCCAGCAGCCTTCAGCGGGTCTCCTACAATGAGCAGTTCTTC. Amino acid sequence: CASSLQRVSYNEQFF.

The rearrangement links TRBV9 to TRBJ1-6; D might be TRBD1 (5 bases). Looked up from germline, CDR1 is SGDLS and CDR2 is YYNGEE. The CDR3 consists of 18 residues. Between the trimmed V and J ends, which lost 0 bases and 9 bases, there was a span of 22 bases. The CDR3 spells CASSVDRGGSLRGSPLHF. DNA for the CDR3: TGTGCCAGCAGCGTAGATAGGGGCGGGTCGCTCCGGGGTTCACCCCTCCACTTT.

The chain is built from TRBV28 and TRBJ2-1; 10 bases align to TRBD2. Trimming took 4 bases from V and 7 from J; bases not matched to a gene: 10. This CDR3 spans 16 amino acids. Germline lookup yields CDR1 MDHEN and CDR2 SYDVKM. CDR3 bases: TGTGCCAGCAGTTCAATCCCTAGCGGGAGTAGGAATGAGCAGTTCTTC. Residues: CASSSIPSGSRNEQFF.

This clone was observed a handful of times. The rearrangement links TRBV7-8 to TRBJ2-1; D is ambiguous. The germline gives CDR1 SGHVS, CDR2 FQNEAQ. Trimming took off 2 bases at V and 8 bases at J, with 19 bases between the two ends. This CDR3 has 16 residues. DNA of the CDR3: TGTGCCAGCAGCTTATCCAACCGGCGCATTCTCGATGAGCAGTTCTTC. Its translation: CASSLSNRRILDEQFF.

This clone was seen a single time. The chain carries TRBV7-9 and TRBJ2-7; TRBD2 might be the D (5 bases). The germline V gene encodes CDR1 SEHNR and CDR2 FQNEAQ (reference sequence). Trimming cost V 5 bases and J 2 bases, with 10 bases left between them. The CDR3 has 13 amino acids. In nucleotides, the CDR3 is TGTGCCAGCAGCCCAAGCGGACCCTACGAGCAGTACTTC. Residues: CASSPSGPYEQYF.

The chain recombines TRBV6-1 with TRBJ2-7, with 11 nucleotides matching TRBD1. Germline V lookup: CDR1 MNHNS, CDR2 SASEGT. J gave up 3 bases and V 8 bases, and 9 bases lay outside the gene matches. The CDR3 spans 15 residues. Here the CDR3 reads CASGDRGGTVYEQYF. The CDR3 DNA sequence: TGTGCCAGCGGGGACAGGGGGGGGACAGTCTACGAGCAGTACTTC.

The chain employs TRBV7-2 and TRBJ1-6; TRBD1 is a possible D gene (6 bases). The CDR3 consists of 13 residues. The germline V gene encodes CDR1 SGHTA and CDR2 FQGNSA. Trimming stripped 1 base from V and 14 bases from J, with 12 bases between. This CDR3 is CASSLVTGPSLHF. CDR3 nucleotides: TGTGCCAGCAGCTTAGTGACAGGACCATCCCTCCACTTT.

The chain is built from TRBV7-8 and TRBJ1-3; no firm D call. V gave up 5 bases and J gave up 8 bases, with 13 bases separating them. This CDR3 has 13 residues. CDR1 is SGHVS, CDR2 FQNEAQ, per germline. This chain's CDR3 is CASSPGSVDTIYF. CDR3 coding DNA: TGTGCCAGCAGCCCCGGTTCTGTGGACACCATATATTTT.

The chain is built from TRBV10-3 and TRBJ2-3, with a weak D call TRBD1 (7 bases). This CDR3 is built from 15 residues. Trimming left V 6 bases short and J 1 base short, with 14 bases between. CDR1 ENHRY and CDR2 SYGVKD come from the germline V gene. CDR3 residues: CAIREGAPGTDTQYF. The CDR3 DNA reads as TGTGCCATCAGGGAGGGGGCGCCAGGCACAGATACGCAGTATTTT.

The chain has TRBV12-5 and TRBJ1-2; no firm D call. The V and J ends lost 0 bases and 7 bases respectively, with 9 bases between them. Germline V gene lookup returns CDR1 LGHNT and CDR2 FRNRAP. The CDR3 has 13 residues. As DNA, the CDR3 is TGTGCTAGTGGTTTGGTGGATTTGGGTGGCTACACCTTC. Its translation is CASGLVDLGGYTF.

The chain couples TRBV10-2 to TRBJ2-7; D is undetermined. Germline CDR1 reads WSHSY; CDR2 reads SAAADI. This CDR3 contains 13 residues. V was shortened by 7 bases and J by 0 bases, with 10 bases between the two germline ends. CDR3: CASNLESSYEQYF. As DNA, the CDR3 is TGCGCCAGCAACCTGGAGAGCTCCTACGAGCAGTACTTC.

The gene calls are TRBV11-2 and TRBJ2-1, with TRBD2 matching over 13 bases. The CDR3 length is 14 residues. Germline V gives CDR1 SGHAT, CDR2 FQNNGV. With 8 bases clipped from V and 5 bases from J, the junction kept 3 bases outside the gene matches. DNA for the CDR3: TGTGCCAGCCGACTAGCGGGGGGTGACAATGAGCAGTTCTTC. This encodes CASRLAGGDNEQFF.

Here the CDR3 DNA reads TGTGCCAGCAGCTTTCCTACAGGGTCGAAGCAGGCCTACGAGCAGTACTTC. Encoded protein: CASSFPTGSKQAYEQYF. The V and J genes are TRBV7-6 and TRBJ2-7, with D perhaps matching TRBD1 (6 bases). CDR1 and CDR2 (germline): SGHVS, FNYEAQ. The CDR3 consists of 17 residues. Trimming stripped 3 bases from V and 2 bases from J, with 20 bases between.

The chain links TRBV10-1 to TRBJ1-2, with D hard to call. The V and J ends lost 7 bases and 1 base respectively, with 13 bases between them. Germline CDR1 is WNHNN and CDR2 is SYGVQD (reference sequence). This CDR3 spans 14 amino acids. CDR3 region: CASTRPRYNYGYTF. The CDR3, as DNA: TGCGCCAGCACCCGGCCTCGTTATAACTATGGCTACACCTTC.

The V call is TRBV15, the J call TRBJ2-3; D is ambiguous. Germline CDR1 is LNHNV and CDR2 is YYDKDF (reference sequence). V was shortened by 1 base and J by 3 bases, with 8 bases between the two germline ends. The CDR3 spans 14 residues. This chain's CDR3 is CATSRVLLTDTQYF. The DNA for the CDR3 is TGTGCCACCAGCAGAGTCCTTCTTACAGATACGCAGTATTTT. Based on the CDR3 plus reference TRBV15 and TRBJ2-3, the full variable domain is DAMVIQNPRYQVTQFGKPVTLSCSQTLNHNVMYWYQQKSSQAPKLLFHYYDKDFNNEADTPDNFQSRRPNTSFCFLDIRSPGLGDTAMYLCATSRVLLTDTQYFGPGTRLTVL.

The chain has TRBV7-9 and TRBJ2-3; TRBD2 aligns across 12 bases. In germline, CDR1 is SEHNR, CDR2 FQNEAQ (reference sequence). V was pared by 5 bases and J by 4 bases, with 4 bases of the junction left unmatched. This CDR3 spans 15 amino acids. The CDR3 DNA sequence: TGTGCCAGCAGCGCCCGGACTAGCGGGGCAGATACGCAGTATTTT. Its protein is CASSARTSGADTQYF.